Below are 27 T cell receptor beta chains sequenced from a single sample in a study of human T cells and chemical hapten exposure. TCRdb re-derived calls from the RACE reads in MiXCR, one entry per CDR3 protein. The profile covers under 150,000 distinct CDR3 sequences, with 12% appearing a single time and around 1.5% taken by the ten largest. The time point here: patch test 1, 2 weeks after DPC sensitization. Treatment indicated: therapeutic diphenylcyclopropenone sensitization with weekly scalp DPC. Sequenced material: whole blood, taken in connection with sensitization to the hapten diphenylcyclopropenone (DPC). The receptors stem from a woman between 45 and 60 years old with alopecia areata. Some clones in this sample may be carry-over from other donors' samples.

This clonotype has at least ten counts. The rearrangement uses TRBV6-6 and TRBJ1-2; 8 bases fit TRBD1. CDR3 length: 15 residues. V shed 8 bases, J shed 4 bases, and the junction held 12 bases outside the gene matches. Germline CDR1 is MNHNY and CDR2 is SVGAGI (reference sequence). DNA of the CDR3: TGTGCCAGCCTCCCCAGGACAGGGTTGAGCTATGGCTACACCTTC. This gives the protein CASLPRTGLSYGYTF.

This clonotype was seen repeatedly, ten times or more. The chain is built from TRBV12-3 or TRBV12-4 and TRBJ1-5; no clear D. The CDR3 is 12 amino acids. With 5 bases removed from V and 6 bases from J, the gap between germline ends came to 8 bases. CDR3 loop: CASSPVGQPQHF. CDR3 DNA: TGTGCCAGCAGTCCCGTGGGTCAGCCCCAGCATTTT.

This clonotype showed up many times. The chain uses TRBV12-3 or TRBV12-4 and TRBJ1-5, with D tentatively TRBD1 (5 bases). This CDR3 has 12 amino acids. V was cut by 10 bases and J by 2 bases, with 9 bases left in between. The CDR3 DNA is TGTGCCACCCGGGGGGGCAATCAGCCCCAGCATTTT. Amino acids: CATRGGNQPQHF.

This clonotype showed up many times. This chain joins TRBV5-1 and TRBJ1-3, with D maybe TRBD1 (5 bases). This CDR3 is 16 amino acids long. The V gene lost 4 bases and the J gene lost 2 bases, with 16 bases spanning the gap. The germline gives CDR1 SGHRS, CDR2 YFSETQ. As DNA, the CDR3 is TGCGCCAGCAGCAAAGGACAATACTATACTGGAAACACCATATATTTT. It is translated as CASSKGQYYTGNTIYF.

The V call is TRBV6-1, the J call TRBJ2-7, with 9 bases matching TRBD1. The J segment lost 2 bases and the V segment lost 2 bases, leaving 4 bases of the junction unmatched. Germline V gene data show CDR1 as MNHNS and CDR2 as SASEGT. CDR3 length: 15 residues. The CDR3 region is CASSELGQGPYEQYF. The CDR3 bases are TGTGCCAGCAGTGAACTGGGACAGGGACCCTACGAGCAGTACTTC.

CDR3 protein: CASSPYRIYEQYF. DNA of the CDR3: TGTGCCAGCTCACCATACAGGATCTACGAGCAGTACTTC. The gene calls are TRBV18 and TRBJ2-7, with D perhaps TRBD1 (5 bases). This CDR3 has 13 residues. The V gene lost 2 bases and the J gene lost 3 bases, with 8 bases spanning the gap. Germline V CDR1 and CDR2: KGHSH, LQKENI.

This rearrangement joins TRBV4-2 to TRBJ2-5; no clear D gene. V lost 1 base and J lost 4, with 13 bases in between. There are 15 residues in the CDR3. Germline V gene sequence: CDR1 LGHNA, CDR2 YNFKEQ. The CDR3 region has the DNA TGTGCCAGCAGCCAAGTTACGACCCGGGCAGAGACCCAGTACTTC. Translated: CASSQVTTRAETQYF.

CDR3 coding DNA: TGTGCCAGCAGCTTACGCTCCTATAATTCACCCCTCCACTTT. Protein sequence: CASSLRSYNSPLHF. The J gene is TRBJ1-6, the V gene TRBV11-1, with D hard to call. This CDR3 spans 14 amino acids. CDR1 and CDR2 from the germline V gene are SGHAT and FQDESV (reference sequence). The germline V and J ends were trimmed by 2 bases and 0 bases, with 2 bases remaining between them. The entire variable domain, with the rest obtained from reference TRBV11-1 and TRBJ1-6, is as follows: EAEVAQSPRYKITEKSQAVAFWCDPISGHATLYWYRQILGQGPELLVQFQDESVVDDSQLPKDRFSAERLKGVDSTLKIQPAELGDSAMYLCASSLRSYNSPLHFGNGTRLTVT.

The chain joins TRBV9 to TRBJ1-5, with D possibly matching TRBD1 (6 bases). V was shortened by 3 bases and J by 5 bases, with 15 bases between the two germline ends. Germline V gene lookup returns CDR1 SGDLS and CDR2 YYNGEE. The CDR3 totals 15 residues. The CDR3 protein is CASSAEAGADQPQHF. CDR3 DNA sequence: TGTGCCAGCAGCGCCGAGGCGGGGGCAGATCAGCCCCAGCATTTT.

This clonotype was picked up a small number of times. This chain connects TRBV6-6 to TRBJ1-4, with D unresolved. Trimming cost V 10 bases and J 6 bases, with 12 bases left between them. Germline V gives CDR1 MNHNY, CDR2 SVGAGI (reference sequence). The CDR3 is 12 residues long. The CDR3 sequence: CAIGERDEKLFF. The CDR3 DNA is TGTGCCATTGGAGAGAGAGATGAAAAACTGTTTTTT.

This clonotype was seen repeatedly, ten times or more. The chain links TRBV20-1 to TRBJ2-7; D unresolved. The V end was cut by 1 base, the J end by 5 bases, with 3 bases between. Germline V gives CDR1 DFQATT, CDR2 SNEGSKA (reference sequence). The CDR3 is made up of 10 amino acids. CDR3: CSARVHEQYF. CDR3 DNA: TGCAGTGCTAGAGTACACGAGCAGTACTTC.

This clonotype has more than one count but fewer than ten. The rearrangement joins TRBV3-1 to TRBJ2-5; 10 nucleotides match TRBD1. The germline gives CDR1 LGHDT, CDR2 YNNKEL (reference sequence). This CDR3 has 16 amino acids. J lost 3 bases, V lost 3 bases, and 7 bases had no gene match. Written as DNA, the CDR3 is TGTGCCAGCAGCCAGATCGGGACAGGGGTAAAAGAGACCCAGTACTTC. This translates into CASSQIGTGVKETQYF.

This chain connects TRBV7-9 to TRBJ1-2; D is uncertain. CDR1 is SEHNR and CDR2 is FQNEAQ in the germline V gene (reference sequence). Trimming shortened V by 2 bases and J by 3 bases, and 7 bases separated the two germline ends. CDR3 length equals 13 residues. CDR3 sequence (DNA): TGTGCCAGCAGCTTAACCAGCTACTATGGCTACACCTTC. Its protein product is CASSLTSYYGYTF.

This clonotype was picked up a small number of times. J is TRBJ2-3 and V is TRBV28; D uncertain. The V end lost 5 bases, the J end lost 3 bases, and 6 bases lay between the germline ends. The CDR3 has 12 residues. Germline CDR1 MDHEN, CDR2 SYDVKM. The CDR3 protein is CASSVSTDTQYF. The CDR3 DNA reads TGTGCCAGCAGTGTTTCGACAGATACGCAGTATTTT.

In DNA form, the CDR3 reads TGTGCCAGCAGTTACTTGGACAGTAGAATCGCCGGGGAGCTGTTTTTT. Its translation is CASSYLDSRIAGELFF. This sequence joins TRBV6-2 or TRBV6-3 and TRBJ2-2; D is perhaps TRBD1 (6 bases). Between the trimmed V and J ends, which lost 1 base and 6 bases, there was a span of 15 bases. The CDR3 is 16 amino acids. Germline CDR1 MNHEY, CDR2 SVGEGT.

This clonotype was picked up a small number of times. The chain recombines TRBV28 with TRBJ1-4, with TRBD1 matching over 9 bases. The germline gives CDR1 MDHEN, CDR2 SYDVKM. CDR3 size: 14 residues. V gave up 6 bases and J gave up 8 bases; unmatched junction bases: 7. The CDR3 DNA is TGTGCCAGCAGACACGGGACAGGGTTAGAAAAACTGTTTTTT. It codes for CASRHGTGLEKLFF. Together with reference TRBV28 and TRBJ1-4, the CDR3 gives the full variable domain: DVKVTQSSRYLVKRTGEKVFLECVQDMDHENMFWYRQDPGLGLRLIYFSYDVKMKEKGDIPEGYSVSREKKERFSLILESASTNQTSMYLCASRHGTGLEKLFFGSGTQLSVL.

The chain combines TRBV5-4 with TRBJ1-2, with 9 bases matching TRBD1. V lost 4 bases and J lost 8; bases outside the gene matches: 6. The CDR3 has 13 amino acids. CDR1 is SGHNT, CDR2 YYREEE, per germline (reference sequence). The CDR3 reads CASSRDRDSGYTF. CDR3 DNA: TGTGCCAGCAGCCGGGACAGGGATTCCGGCTACACCTTC.

This clonotype was recorded at least ten times. The chain uses TRBV20-1 and TRBJ1-2, with 10 bases that match TRBD1. Germline CDR1 DFQATT, CDR2 SNEGSKA (reference sequence). The CDR3 runs 14 residues. V lost 3 bases and J lost 6; bases outside the gene matches: 7. The CDR3 DNA sequence: TGCAGTGCTAGTGGGACAGGGGCCCGCAATGGCTACACCTTC. This sequence encodes CSASGTGARNGYTF.

The chain carries TRBV7-8 and TRBJ2-7, with 8 bases aligning to TRBD1. The junction had 5 bases not matched to a gene; V was cut back by 4 bases and J by 0 bases. The CDR3 extends over 15 amino acids. Germline V gene data show CDR1 as SGHVS and CDR2 as FQNEAQ. Here the CDR3 reads CASSSPDRVSYEQYF. CDR3 DNA sequence: TGTGCCAGCAGCTCCCCGGACAGGGTCTCCTACGAGCAGTACTTC. The full variable domain, its missing parts supplied by reference TRBV7-8 and TRBJ2-7, is GAGVSQSPRYKVAKRGQDVALRCDPISGHVSLFWYQQALGQGPEFLTYFQNEAQLDKSGLPSDRFFAERPEGSVSTLKIQRTQQEDSAVYLCASSSPDRVSYEQYFGPGTRLTVT.

V usage is TRBV30 and J usage is TRBJ2-7; TRBD2 is a possible D gene (6 bases). This CDR3 has 12 residues. CDR1 is GTSNPN, CDR2 SVGIG, per germline (reference sequence). The V end lost 6 bases, the J end lost 2 bases, and 11 bases lay between the germline ends. Here the CDR3 reads CACFGGTYEQYF. The CDR3 region has the DNA TGTGCCTGCTTCGGGGGAACCTACGAGCAGTACTTC.

This clonotype was observed at least ten times. The chain links TRBV12-3 or TRBV12-4 to TRBJ1-6; D call uncertain. The V end lost 4 bases, the J end lost 7 bases, and 17 bases lay between the germline ends. This CDR3 spans 16 amino acids. CDR3 coding DNA: TGTGCCAGCAGTTCCGGGATCCTGGCCGGCAATTCACCCCTCCACTTT. It is translated as CASSSGILAGNSPLHF.

A few counts support this clonotype. V usage is TRBV6-2 or TRBV6-3 and J usage is TRBJ1-5; no firm D call. V lost 0 bases and J lost 2, with 5 bases in between. The CDR3 sequence is 14 residues long. Germline V CDR1 and CDR2: MNHEY, SVGEGT. CDR3 loop: CASSYSYGNQPQHF. The CDR3 DNA sequence: TGTGCCAGCAGTTACTCGTACGGCAATCAGCCCCAGCATTTT.

The chain combines TRBV7-6 with TRBJ2-2; the match to TRBD2 covers 7 bases. The germline V gene has CDR1 SGHVS and CDR2 FNYEAQ. Trimming cost V 2 bases and J 6 bases; bases outside gene matches: 9. CDR3 length equals 16 residues. Here the CDR3 reads CASSLRPTGGSGELFF. The CDR3 bases are TGTGCCAGCAGCTTAAGGCCCACCGGGGGGTCCGGGGAGCTGTTTTTT.

This clonotype was counted many times. The chain links TRBV14 to TRBJ2-1; 8 positions agree with TRBD2. The V and J ends lost 5 bases and 0 bases, in that order; junction bases with no gene match: 9. This CDR3 spans 17 amino acids. Germline values: CDR1 SGHDN, CDR2 FVKESK. CDR3 region: CASSITKRGSSYNEQFF. The CDR3, as DNA: TGTGCCAGCAGCATTACCAAGCGGGGGAGCTCCTACAATGAGCAGTTCTTC.

This chain links TRBV6-5 with TRBJ2-5, with D possibly being TRBD1 or TRBD2 (5 bases each). Germline CDR1 reads MNHEY; CDR2 reads SVGAGI. The length of the CDR3 is 15 residues. V gave up 1 base and J gave up 4 bases, with 13 bases separating them. In nucleotides, the CDR3 is TGTGCCAGCAGTTACTGGGGGTCAGGGCGAGAGACCCAGTACTTC. Protein product: CASSYWGSGRETQYF.

This clonotype was detected a few times. The rearrangement uses TRBV3-1 and TRBJ1-1; D is ambiguous. Between the trimmed V and J ends, which lost 3 bases and 11 bases, there was a span of 13 bases. Germline CDR1 reads LGHDT; CDR2 reads YNNKEL (reference sequence). This CDR3 has 12 amino acids. The CDR3 DNA is TGTGCCAGCAGCCATGGGATCCTGGGGGCTTTCTTT. It encodes CASSHGILGAFF.

The J gene is TRBJ2-1, the V gene TRBV28; the match to TRBD2 covers 13 bases. The CDR3 consists of 15 residues. V was clipped by 4 bases and J by 7 bases; unmatched bases: 4. Germline CDR1 and CDR2: MDHEN and SYDVKM. The CDR3 loop reads CASSSPGLAGNEQFF. CDR3 nucleotide sequence: TGTGCCAGCAGTTCCCCGGGACTAGCGGGGAATGAGCAGTTCTTC. Supplemented by reference TRBV28 and TRBJ2-1, the full variable domain reads DVKVTQSSRYLVKRTGEKVFLECVQDMDHENMFWYRQDPGLGLRLIYFSYDVKMKEKGDIPEGYSVSREKKERFSLILESASTNQTSMYLCASSSPGLAGNEQFFGPGTRLTVL.